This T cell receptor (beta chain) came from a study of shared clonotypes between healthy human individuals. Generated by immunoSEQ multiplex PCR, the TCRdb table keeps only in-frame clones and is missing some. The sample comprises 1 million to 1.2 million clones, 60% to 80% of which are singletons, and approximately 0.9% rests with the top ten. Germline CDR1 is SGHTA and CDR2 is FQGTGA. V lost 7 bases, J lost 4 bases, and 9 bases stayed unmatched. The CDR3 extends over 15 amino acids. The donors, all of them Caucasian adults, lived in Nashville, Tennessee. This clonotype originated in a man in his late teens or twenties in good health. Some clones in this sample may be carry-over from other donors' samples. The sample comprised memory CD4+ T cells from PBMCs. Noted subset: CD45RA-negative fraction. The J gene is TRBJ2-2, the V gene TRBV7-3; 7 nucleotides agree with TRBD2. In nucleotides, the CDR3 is TGTGCCAGCAAACCCCGGGGGGAGACCACCGGGGAGCTGTTTTTT. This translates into CASKPRGETTGELFF.